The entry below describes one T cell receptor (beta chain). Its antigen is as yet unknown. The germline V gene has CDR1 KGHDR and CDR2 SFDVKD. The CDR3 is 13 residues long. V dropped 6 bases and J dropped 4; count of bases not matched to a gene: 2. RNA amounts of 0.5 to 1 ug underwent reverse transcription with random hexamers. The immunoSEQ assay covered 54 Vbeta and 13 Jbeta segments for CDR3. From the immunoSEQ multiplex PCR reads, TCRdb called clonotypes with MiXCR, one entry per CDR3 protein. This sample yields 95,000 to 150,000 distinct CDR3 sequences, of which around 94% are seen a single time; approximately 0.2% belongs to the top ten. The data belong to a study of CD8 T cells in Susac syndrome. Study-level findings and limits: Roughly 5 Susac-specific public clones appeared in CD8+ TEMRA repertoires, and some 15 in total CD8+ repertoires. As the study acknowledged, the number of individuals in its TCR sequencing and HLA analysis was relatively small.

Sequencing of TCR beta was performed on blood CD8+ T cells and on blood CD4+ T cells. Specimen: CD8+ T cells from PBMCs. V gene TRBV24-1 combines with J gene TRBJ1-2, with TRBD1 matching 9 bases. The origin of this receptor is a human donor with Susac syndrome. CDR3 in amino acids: CATSPGQGYGYTF. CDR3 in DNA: TGTGCCACCAGTCCGGGACAGGGCTATGGCTACACCTTC.